The rows below give T cell receptor beta chains drawn from one sample of a study of cytomegalovirus exposure and HLA in healthy donors. Repertoires were generated with immunoSEQ multiplex PCR, while TCRdb's copy carries only in-frame clones and drops some. The repertoire holds about 92,000 clones, with approximately 84% as singletons. The sequencing input was PBMCs. The source of these receptors is a woman aged 18-30 years in good health and CMV-seropositive. The CDR3 runs from the conserved cysteine through the conserved F or W. A D gene is named only where the DNA matches it firmly. A row's size may be missing; if present it is once, few, many or a size class.

abundance | d_gene | j_gene | v_gene | CDR3aa | CDR3nt
few | TRBD1 | TRBJ2-7 | TRBV4-2 | CASSQDQGDSSYEQYF | TGTGCCAGCAGCCAAGATCAAGGGGACAGCTCCTACGAGCAGTACTTC
. | . | TRBJ1-1 | TRBV2 | CASSEGGTGYTEAFF | TGTGCCAGCAGTGAAGGAGGCACAGGGTACACTGAAGCTTTCTTT
. | TRBD1 | TRBJ1-5 | TRBV19 | CASAQGENQPQHF | TGTGCCAGCGCTCAGGGGGAAAATCAGCCCCAGCATTTT
. | . | TRBJ2-7 | TRBV6-5 | CASSPYLDYEQYF | TGTGCCAGCAGCCCCTACTTAGACTACGAGCAGTACTTC
. | TRBD2 | TRBJ2-7 | TRBV7-8 | CASSPPGGYSSYEQYF | TGTGCCAGCAGCCCCCCGGGAGGGTACTCCTCCTACGAGCAGTACTTC
. | . | TRBJ1-5 | TRBV18 | CASSNSLSNQPQHF | TGTGCCAGCTCAAACAGCCTAAGCAATCAGCCCCAGCATTTT
. | . | TRBJ1-2 | TRBV6-1 | CASSEWTGRGYGYTF | TGTGCCAGCAGTGAATGGACCGGCAGGGGCTATGGCTACACCTTC
. | TRBD1 | TRBJ1-5 | TRBV4-1 | CASSRSTGLSQPQHF | TGCGCCAGCAGCCGGTCGACAGGGCTTTCGCAGCCCCAGCATTTT
. | TRBD1 | TRBJ2-7 | TRBV2 | CASSAPRGPSVAQYF | TGTGCCAGCAGTGCCCCCAGGGGGCCTTCGGTCGCGCAGTACTTC
once | . | TRBJ2-1 | TRBV29-1 | CSVGGGAYYNEQFF | TGCAGCGTCGGAGGGGGGGCCTACTACAATGAGCAGTTCTTC
. | . | TRBJ2-7 | TRBV28 | CASSTGKTYEQYF | TGTGCCAGCTCGACGGGGAAAACCTACGAGCAGTACTTC
. | . | TRBJ1-5 | TRBV15 | CATSDTRWYQPQHF | TGTGCCACCAGCGACACCAGGTGGTATCAGCCCCAGCATTTT
few | . | TRBJ1-4 | TRBV5-6 | CASSFFLRAGNEKLFF | TGTGCCAGCAGCTTCTTTCTCAGGGCTGGGAATGAAAAACTGTTTTTT
. | TRBD1 | TRBJ2-1 | TRBV7-9 | CASSQDRADNEQFF | TGTGCCAGCAGCCAGGACAGGGCGGACAATGAGCAGTTCTTC
few | TRBD2 | TRBJ2-6 | TRBV6-1 | CASRMGGSGANVLTF | TGTGCCAGCAGGATGGGGGGGTCTGGGGCCAACGTCCTGACTTTC
. | TRBD2 | TRBJ2-1 | TRBV6-6 | CASSYAGGAGDNEQFF | TGTGCCAGCAGCTACGCCGGGGGAGCGGGGGACAATGAGCAGTTCTTC
. | TRBD2 | TRBJ2-4 | TRBV2 | CASTREMGGMDF | TGTGCCAGCACAAGAGAAATGGGGGGGATGGACTTC
. | . | TRBJ1-1 | TRBV5-1 | CASSLFRRVGMNTEAFF | TGCGCCAGCAGCTTGTTCCGCAGGGTTGGGATGAACACTGAAGCTTTCTTT